The sequence of this T cell receptor (beta chain) was determined in a study of cytomegalovirus exposure and HLA in healthy donors. In the case of this clone: Its antigen is unknown.

The study ran its PCR with 60 Vbeta and 13 Jbeta primers. The method was immunoSEQ multiplex PCR; TCRdb's version includes in-frame clones alone and lacks a portion of them. The table has 180,000 or so clones, roughly 77% seen once; the top ten hold over 2%. Findings and limits, study-wide: Among CMV-associated TCR beta chains, most appeared HLA-restricted in a later analysis. Presence/absence analyses took donor sequencing depth as roughly uniform.

The sequence was collected from a woman in her 30s in good health and CMV-seropositive. Sequenced sample: PBMCs.

CDR3 in amino acids: CASSRIAGGSTDTQYF. CDR3 DNA: TGTGCCAGTAGTCGGATAGCAGGGGGTAGCACAGATACGCAGTATTTT. The J gene is TRBJ2-3, the V gene TRBV19; TRBD1 agrees at 7 bases. CDR1 and CDR2 from the germline V gene are LNHDA and SQIVND (reference sequence). The CDR3 spans 16 residues. J lost 0 bases, V lost 5 bases, and 8 bases had no gene match.